The clone carrying this T cell receptor beta chain was picked up a small number of times. TCRdb reprocessed the 5' RACE reads with MiXCR, giving one entry per CDR3 protein. The table lists 470,000 or so distinct CDR3 sequences, 15% to 20% of them singletons, with more than 8% in the top ten. The germline V and J ends were trimmed by 8 bases and 4 bases, with 12 bases remaining between them. The CDR3 has 14 residues. The V gene's germline CDR1 is MNHNY and CDR2 SVGAGI (reference sequence). This specimen comes from a study of T-cell memory formation after mild COVID-19. The specimen was PBMCs or a T cell subset sorted from them (not recorded which). The chain recombines TRBV6-6 with TRBJ2-6; D might be TRBD1 (6 bases). This TCR derives from an adult woman who had mild COVID-19 (a few samples of this study predate the infection). Cell type and time point are not known. The CDR3 nucleotides are TGTGCCAGCGCCCAGGGGTCCGGGGCCAACGTCCTGACTTTC. It specifies CASAQGSGANVLTF.